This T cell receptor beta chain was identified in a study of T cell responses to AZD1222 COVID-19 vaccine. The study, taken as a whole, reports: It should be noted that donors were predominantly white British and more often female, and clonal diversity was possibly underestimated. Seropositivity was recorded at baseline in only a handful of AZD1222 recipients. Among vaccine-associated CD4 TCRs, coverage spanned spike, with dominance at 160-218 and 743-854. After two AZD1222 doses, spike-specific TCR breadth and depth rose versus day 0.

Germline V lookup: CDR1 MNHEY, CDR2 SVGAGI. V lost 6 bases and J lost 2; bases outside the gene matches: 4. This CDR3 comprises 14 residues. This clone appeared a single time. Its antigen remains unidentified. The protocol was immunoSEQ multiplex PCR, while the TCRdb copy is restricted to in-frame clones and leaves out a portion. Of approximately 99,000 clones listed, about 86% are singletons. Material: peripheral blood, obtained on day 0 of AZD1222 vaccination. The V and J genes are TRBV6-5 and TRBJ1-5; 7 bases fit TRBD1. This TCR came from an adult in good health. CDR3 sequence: CASRQGMGNQPQHF. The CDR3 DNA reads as TGTGCCAGCAGACAGGGGATGGGCAATCAGCCCCAGCATTTT.